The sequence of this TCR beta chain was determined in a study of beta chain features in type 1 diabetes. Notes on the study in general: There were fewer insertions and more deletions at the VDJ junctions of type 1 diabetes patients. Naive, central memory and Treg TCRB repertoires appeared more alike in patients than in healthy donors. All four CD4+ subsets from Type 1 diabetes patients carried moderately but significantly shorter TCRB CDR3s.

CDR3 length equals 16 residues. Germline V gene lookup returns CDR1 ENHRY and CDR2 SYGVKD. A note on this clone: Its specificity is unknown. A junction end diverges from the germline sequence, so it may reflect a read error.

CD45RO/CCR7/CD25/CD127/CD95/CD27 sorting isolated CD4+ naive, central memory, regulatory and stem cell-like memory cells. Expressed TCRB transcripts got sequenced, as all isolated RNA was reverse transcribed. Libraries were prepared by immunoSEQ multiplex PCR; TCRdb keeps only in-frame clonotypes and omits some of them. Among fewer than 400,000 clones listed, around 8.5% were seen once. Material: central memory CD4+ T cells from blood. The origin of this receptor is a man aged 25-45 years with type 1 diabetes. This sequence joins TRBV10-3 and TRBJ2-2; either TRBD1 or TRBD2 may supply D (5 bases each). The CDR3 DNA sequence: TGTGCCAGCAGTGAGCACGGGACGGGGAACACCGGGGAGCTGTTTTTT. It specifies CASSEHGTGNTGELFF.